This T cell receptor beta chain was identified during a study of T cell responses to AZD1222 COVID-19 vaccine. General study findings and limits: Vaccine-associated CD4 TCRs ranged over spike, dominating at 160-218 and 743-854. The sample set comprised mostly white British donors with more females, and clonal diversity was possibly underestimated.

About this clone: Antigen unknown.

The assay was immunoSEQ multiplex PCR, and TCRdb's table has in-frame clones only and misses some. The sample yields approximately 75,000 clones, 87% seen once. The germline gives CDR1 SNHLY, CDR2 FYNNEI. Germline trimming cut 6 bases from V and 5 bases from J; bases unmatched to any gene: 6. The CDR3 is made up of 16 amino acids. The chain employs TRBV2 and TRBJ2-1; TRBD2 aligns across 14 bases. The material sequenced was peripheral blood, taken 28 days after the second AZD1222 dose. The TCR originated in an adult who received the AZD1222 COVID-19 vaccine. Here the CDR3 reads CASRERTSGGHNEQFF. The CDR3 nucleotides read TGTGCCAGCAGGGAGAGGACTAGCGGGGGGCACAATGAGCAGTTCTTC.